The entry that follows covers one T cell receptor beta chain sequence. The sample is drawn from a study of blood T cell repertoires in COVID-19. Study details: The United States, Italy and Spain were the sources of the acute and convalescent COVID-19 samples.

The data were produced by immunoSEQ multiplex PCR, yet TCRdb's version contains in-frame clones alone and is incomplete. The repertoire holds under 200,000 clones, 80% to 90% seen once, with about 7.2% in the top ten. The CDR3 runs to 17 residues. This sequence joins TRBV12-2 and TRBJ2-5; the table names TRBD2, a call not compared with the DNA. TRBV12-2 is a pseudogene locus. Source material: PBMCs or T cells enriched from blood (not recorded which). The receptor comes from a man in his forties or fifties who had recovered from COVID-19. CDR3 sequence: CASRFRTSGGAVETQYF. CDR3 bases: TGTGCAAGTCGCTTCCGGACTAGCGGGGGGGCCGTGGAGACCCAGTACTTC.